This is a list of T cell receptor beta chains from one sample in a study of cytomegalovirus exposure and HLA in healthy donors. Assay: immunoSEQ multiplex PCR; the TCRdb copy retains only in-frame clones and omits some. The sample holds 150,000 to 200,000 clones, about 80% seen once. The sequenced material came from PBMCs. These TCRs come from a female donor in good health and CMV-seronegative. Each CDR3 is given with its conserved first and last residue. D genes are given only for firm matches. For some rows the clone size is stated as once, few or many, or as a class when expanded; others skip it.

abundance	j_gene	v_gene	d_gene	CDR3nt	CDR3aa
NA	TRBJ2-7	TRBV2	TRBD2	TGTGCCAGCAGGGGGGGGACTAGGGCACCCTACGAGCAGTACTTC	CASRGGTRAPYEQYF
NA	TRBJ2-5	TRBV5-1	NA	TGCGCCAGCAGCTTGGTAGACGGAGTTCAAGAGACCCAGTACTTC	CASSLVDGVQETQYF
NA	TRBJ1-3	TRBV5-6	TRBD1	TGTGCCAGCAGCTCACAGGGGGCGAGAAACACCATATATTTT	CASSSQGARNTIYF
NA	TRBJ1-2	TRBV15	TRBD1	TGTGCCACCTCCACCATAGGCAGGGGGGTCAACTATGGCTACACCTTC	CATSTIGRGVNYGYTF
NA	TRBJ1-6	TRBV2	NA	TGTGCCGCCCTCGCGTACCGAGGCGATTCACCCCTCCACTTT	CAALAYRGDSPLHF
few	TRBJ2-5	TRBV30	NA	TGTGCCTGGAGTGTGAGGGCAGATGGGACCCAGTACTTC	CAWSVRADGTQYF
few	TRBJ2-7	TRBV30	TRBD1	TGTGCCTGGAGTTCCAGGGACAGGGGGCTCTACGAGCAGTACTTC	CAWSSRDRGLYEQYF
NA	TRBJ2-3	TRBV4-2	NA	TGTGCCAGCAGCCAAGAAAACGGGGGTAGGGATACGCAGTATTTT	CASSQENGGRDTQYF
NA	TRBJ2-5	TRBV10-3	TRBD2	TGTGCCACCAACCTCGGGGGGGTAGAGACCCAGTACTTC	CATNLGGVETQYF
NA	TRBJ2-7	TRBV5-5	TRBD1	TGTGCCAGCAGCTTGGACAGGGGAGCGCAGTACTTC	CASSLDRGAQYF
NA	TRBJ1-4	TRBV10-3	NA	TGTGCCACAACGCGGGGAGAAGGTGAAAAACTGTTTTTT	CATTRGEGEKLFF
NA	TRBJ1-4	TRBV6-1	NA	TGTGCCAGCAGTGTCGTGGGGGGAGGTCATGAAAAACTGTTTTTT	CASSVVGGGHEKLFF
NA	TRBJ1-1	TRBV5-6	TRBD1	TGTGCCAGCAGCTCAGGGGGAACTGAAGCTTTCTTT	CASSSGGTEAFF
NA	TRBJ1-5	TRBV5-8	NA	TGTGCCAGCAGCTCTCCCATGGCCCGAAGCAATCAGCCCCAGCATTTT	CASSSPMARSNQPQHF
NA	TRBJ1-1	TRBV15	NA	TGTGCCACCAGCAGAGATCAGACAAGGGGCACTGAAGCTTTCTTT	CATSRDQTRGTEAFF
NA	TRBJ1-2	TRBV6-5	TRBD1	TGTGCCAGCAGCAACAGGGGTGGCTACACCTTC	CASSNRGGYTF
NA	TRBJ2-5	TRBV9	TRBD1	TGTGCCAGCAGCGTACAGGGGGCTCACCAAGAGACCCAGTACTTC	CASSVQGAHQETQYF
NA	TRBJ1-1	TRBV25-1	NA	TGTGCCAGCAGTGATCCCCTTACAGGGTATTCAGCTTTCTTT	CASSDPLTGYSAFF
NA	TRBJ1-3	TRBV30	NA	TGTGCCTGGAGTCCCGGGTCGCGGGCCAACACCATATATTTT	CAWSPGSRANTIYF
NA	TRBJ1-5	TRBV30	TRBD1	TGTGCCTGGAGGGGACAGGGCAATCAGCCCCAGCATTTT	CAWRGQGNQPQHF
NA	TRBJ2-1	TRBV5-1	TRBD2	TGCGCCAGCAGCTCGTATGAAGCGGGGGGGCGTAATGAGCAGTTCTTC	CASSSYEAGGRNEQFF
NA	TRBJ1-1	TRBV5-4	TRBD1	TGTGCCAGCAGCTGGGGGCAGGGGGCTCTGGAAGGCACTGAAGCTTTCTTT	CASSWGQGALEGTEAFF
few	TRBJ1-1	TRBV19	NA	TGTGCCAGTAGTCCCACCAGGGCAGACGTTGAAGCTTTCTTT	CASSPTRADVEAFF
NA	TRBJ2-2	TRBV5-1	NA	TGCGCCAGCAGCCCGTCAGGGCATGACACCGGGGAGCTGTTTTTT	CASSPSGHDTGELFF
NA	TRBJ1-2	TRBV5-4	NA	TGTGCCAGCAGCTTGAGGGGAGGGATGCGGTATGGCTACACCTTC	CASSLRGGMRYGYTF
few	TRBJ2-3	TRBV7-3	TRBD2	TGTGCCAGCAGCCTCGGTGGGGGGGGGAGTGGAGATACGCAGTATTTT	CASSLGGGGSGDTQYF
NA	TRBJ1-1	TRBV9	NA	TGTGCCAGCAGCGTAGTACAGGACACTGAAGCTTTCTTT	CASSVVQDTEAFF
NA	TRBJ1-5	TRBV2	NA	TGTGCCATAGCGAGGGCTAGCAATCAGCCCCAGCATTTT	CAIARASNQPQHF
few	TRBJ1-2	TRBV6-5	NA	TGTGCCAGCAGTTACTCGAAGGTTATCTTTACAGATGGCTACACCTTC	CASSYSKVIFTDGYTF
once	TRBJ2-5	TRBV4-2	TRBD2	TGTGCCAGCAGCCAAGTGTCTAGCGGGGGCTCAGAGACCCAGTACTTC	CASSQVSSGGSETQYF
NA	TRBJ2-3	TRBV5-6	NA	TGTGCCAGCAGCTTGACCCAGTACACAGATACGCAGTATTTT	CASSLTQYTDTQYF
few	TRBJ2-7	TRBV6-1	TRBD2	TGTGCCAGCAGTGGGGCACAAGCGGGAGTTATCCGCTACGAGCAGTACTTC	CASSGAQAGVIRYEQYF
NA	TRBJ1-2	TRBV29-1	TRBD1	TGCAGCGTTGAATCGGCAGGGGGCAGGGGCTACACCTTC	CSVESAGGRGYTF
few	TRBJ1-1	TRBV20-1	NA	TGCAGTGCTAGGAGAGTCACTGAAGCTTTCTTT	CSARRVTEAFF
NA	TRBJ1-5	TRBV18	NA	TGTGCCAGCTCACCAACAGGGATGGATCAGCCCCAGCATTTT	CASSPTGMDQPQHF
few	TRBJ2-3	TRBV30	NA	TGTGCCCGTGGCGGTCCCTCGAGCACAGATACGCAGTATTTT	CARGGPSSTDTQYF
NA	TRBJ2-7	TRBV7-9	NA	TGTGCCAGCAGCTTCTACTACGAGCAGTACTTC	CASSFYYEQYF
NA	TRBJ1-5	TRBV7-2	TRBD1	TGTGCCAGCACCACGACAGGGGCCCAGCCCCAGCATTTT	CASTTTGAQPQHF